The sequence of this T cell receptor beta chain was determined in a study of tumor-infiltrating lymphocytes in primary liver carcinoma. For the study at large: Men and women, 30 to 69 years of age, made up the patients.

The CDR3 contains 15 residues. Study-level results: The 250 largest clones made up significantly more of tumor than blood repertoires (p = 0.039).

This clonotype was detected only a few times. Its antigen is undetermined. One junction end disagrees with the germline gene, perhaps due to a read error. For each extraction, RNA and DNA were obtained together from roughly 20-30 mg of unsorted bulk tissue. TCR beta cDNA was prepared out of roughly 450 ng total RNA by means of a constant-region primer. Libraries covering TCR beta were generated through three nested multiplex PCR rounds (using a slightly modified ARM-PCR). Running ten to eleven cycles apiece, the first two PCR rounds relied on TRBV1-TRBV30 forward primers together with a C-beta reverse primer. TCRdb ran MiXCR on the multiplex PCR reads and lists one entry per CDR3 protein. This sample yields under 130,000 distinct CDR3 sequences, of which around 80% are seen a single time; roughly a fifth belongs to the top ten.

V usage is TRBV12-3 or TRBV12-4 and J usage is TRBJ1-1; 10 nucleotides line up with TRBD1. Sequenced input: liver tumor tissue from sampling region 3. The subset here: tumor region T3, left-lateral pole. The source of this sequence is a middle-aged man with primary liver carcinoma and hepatitis B virus infection. CDR3 in DNA: TGTGCCAGCAGTTTAGCGGACAGGGGGGACACTGAAGCTCTCTTT. It yields the protein CASSLADRGDTEALF.